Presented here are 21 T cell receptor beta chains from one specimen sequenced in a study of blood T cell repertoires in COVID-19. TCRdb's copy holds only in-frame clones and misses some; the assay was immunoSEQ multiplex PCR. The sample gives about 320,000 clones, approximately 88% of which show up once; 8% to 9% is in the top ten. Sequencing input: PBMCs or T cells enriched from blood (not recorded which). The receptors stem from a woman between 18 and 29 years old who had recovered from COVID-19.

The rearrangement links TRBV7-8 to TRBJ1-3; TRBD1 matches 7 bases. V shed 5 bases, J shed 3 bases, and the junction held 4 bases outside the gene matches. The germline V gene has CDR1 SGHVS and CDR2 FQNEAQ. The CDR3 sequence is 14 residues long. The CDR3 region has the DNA TGTGCCAGCAGCCCAGACAGGGATGGAAACACCATATATTTT. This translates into CASSPDRDGNTIYF.

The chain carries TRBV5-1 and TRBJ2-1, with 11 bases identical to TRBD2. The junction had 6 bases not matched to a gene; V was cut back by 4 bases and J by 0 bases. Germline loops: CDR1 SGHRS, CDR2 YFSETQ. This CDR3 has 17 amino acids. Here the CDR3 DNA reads TGCGCCAGCAGCCGAACTAGCGGGAGCCTCTCCTACAATGAGCAGTTCTTC. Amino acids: CASSRTSGSLSYNEQFF.

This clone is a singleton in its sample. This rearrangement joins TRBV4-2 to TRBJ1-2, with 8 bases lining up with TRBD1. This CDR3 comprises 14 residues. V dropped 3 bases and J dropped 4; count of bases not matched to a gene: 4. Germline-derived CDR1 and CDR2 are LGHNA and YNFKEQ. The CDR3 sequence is CASSHQGQGYGYTF. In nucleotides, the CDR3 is TGTGCCAGCAGCCACCAAGGACAGGGCTATGGCTACACCTTC.

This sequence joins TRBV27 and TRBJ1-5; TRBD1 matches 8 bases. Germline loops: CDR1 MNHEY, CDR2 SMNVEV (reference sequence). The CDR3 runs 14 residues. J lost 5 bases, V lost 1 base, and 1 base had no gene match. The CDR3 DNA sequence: TGTGCCAGCAGTTTATACAGGGGGGATCAGCCCCAGCATTTT. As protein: CASSLYRGDQPQHF.

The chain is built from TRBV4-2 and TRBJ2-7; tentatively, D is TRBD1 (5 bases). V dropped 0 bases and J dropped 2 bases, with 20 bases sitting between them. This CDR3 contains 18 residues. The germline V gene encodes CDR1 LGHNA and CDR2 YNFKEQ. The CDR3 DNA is TGTGCCAGCAGCCAAGAAGTGCAGGGCGCCGATTTCACCTACGAGCAGTACTTC. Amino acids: CASSQEVQGADFTYEQYF.

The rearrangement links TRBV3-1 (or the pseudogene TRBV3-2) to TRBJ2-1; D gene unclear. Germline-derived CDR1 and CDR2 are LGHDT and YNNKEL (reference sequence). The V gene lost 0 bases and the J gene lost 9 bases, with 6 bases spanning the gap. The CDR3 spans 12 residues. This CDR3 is CASSQEYSEQFF. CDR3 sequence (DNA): TGTGCCAGCAGCCAAGAATATTCTGAGCAGTTCTTC.

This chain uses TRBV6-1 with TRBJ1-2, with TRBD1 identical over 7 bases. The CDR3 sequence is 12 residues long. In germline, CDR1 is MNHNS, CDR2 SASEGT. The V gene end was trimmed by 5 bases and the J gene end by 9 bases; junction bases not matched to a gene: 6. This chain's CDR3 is CASSPGDRSYTF. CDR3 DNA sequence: TGTGCCAGCAGTCCCGGGGACAGAAGCTACACCTTC.

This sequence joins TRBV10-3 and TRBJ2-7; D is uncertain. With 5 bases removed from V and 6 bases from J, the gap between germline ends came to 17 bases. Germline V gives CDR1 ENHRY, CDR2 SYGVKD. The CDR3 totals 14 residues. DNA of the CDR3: TGTGCCATCAGTTTACAAAAGGAGTCGACCGAGCAGTACTTC. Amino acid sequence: CAISLQKESTEQYF.

Here the CDR3 reads CASSRDRAQETQYF. The CDR3 nucleotides are TGTGCCAGCAGTAGGGACAGGGCCCAAGAGACCCAGTACTTC. The gene calls are TRBV6-5 and TRBJ2-5; 9 bases align to TRBD1. From germline, CDR1 is MNHEY and CDR2 SVGAGI. The CDR3 has 14 amino acids. Trimming at V came to 5 bases and at J to 1 base, leaving 2 bases not matched to a gene.

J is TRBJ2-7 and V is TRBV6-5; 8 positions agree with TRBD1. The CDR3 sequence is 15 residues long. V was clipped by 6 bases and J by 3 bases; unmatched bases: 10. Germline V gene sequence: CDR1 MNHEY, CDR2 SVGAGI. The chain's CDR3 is CASSIDRGGYYEQYF. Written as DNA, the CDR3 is TGTGCCAGCAGCATCGACAGGGGTGGATACTACGAGCAGTACTTC.

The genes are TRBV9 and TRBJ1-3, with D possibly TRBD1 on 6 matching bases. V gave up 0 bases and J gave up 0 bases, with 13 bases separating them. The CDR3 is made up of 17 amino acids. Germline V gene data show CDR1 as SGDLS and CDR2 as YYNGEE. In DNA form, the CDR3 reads TGTGCCAGCAGCGTAGGTTTTGAAGGGGGCTCTGGAAACACCATATATTTT. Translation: CASSVGFEGGSGNTIYF.

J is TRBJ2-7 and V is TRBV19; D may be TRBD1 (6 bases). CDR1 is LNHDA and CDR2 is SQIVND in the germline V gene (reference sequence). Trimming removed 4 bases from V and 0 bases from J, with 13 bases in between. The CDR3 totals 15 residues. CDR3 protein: CASSTTGKSSYEQYF. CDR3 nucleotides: TGTGCCAGTAGTACAACAGGGAAAAGCTCCTACGAGCAGTACTTC.

CDR3 nucleotide sequence: TGTGCCAGCAGTACCCCCAAGGCGGATTTGAACACTGAAGCTTTCTTT. Protein product: CASSTPKADLNTEAFF. The chain joins TRBV28 to TRBJ1-1, with unresolved D. CDR3 length: 16 amino acids. V was cut by 5 bases and J by 0 bases, with 16 bases left in between. Germline V gene lookup returns CDR1 MDHEN and CDR2 SYDVKM.

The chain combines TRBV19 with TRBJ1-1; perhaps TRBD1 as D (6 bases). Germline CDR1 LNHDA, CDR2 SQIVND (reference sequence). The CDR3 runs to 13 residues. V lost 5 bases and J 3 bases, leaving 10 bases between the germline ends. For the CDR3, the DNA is TGTGCCAGTAGTGGAAACAGGGACACTGAAGCTTTCTTT. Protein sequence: CASSGNRDTEAFF.

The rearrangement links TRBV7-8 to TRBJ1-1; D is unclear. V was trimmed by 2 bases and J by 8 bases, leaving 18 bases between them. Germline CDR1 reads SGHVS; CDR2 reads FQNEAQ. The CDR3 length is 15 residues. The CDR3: CASSLPPGRGMEAFF. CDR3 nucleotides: TGTGCCAGCAGCTTACCCCCGGGAAGAGGGATGGAAGCTTTCTTT.

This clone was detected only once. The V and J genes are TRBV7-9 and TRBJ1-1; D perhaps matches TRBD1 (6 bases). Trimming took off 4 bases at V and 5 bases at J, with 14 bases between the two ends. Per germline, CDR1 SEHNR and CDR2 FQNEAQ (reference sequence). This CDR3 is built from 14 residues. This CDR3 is CASSYQGSRTEAFF. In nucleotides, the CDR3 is TGTGCCAGCAGCTACCAGGGGTCGCGGACTGAAGCTTTCTTT.

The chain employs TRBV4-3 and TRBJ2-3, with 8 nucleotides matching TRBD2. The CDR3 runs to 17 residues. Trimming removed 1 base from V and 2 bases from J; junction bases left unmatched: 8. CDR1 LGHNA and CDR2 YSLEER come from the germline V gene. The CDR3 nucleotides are TGCGCCAGCAGCCAAGTCACGGCTAGCGGGTACACAGATACGCAGTATTTT. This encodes CASSQVTASGYTDTQYF.

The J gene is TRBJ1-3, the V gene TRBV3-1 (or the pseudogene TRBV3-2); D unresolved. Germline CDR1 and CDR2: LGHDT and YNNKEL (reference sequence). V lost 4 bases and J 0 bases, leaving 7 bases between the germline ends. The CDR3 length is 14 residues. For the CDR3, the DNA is TGTGCCAGCAGCCTGCGAGACTCTGGAAACACCATATATTTT. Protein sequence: CASSLRDSGNTIYF.

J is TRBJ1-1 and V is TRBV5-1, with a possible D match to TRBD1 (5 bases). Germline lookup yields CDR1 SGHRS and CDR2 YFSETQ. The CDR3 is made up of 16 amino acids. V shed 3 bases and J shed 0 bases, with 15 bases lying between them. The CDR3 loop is CASSSYPWGMNTEAFF. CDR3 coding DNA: TGCGCCAGCAGCTCATATCCATGGGGCATGAACACTGAAGCTTTCTTT.

The CDR3, as DNA: TGCGCCAGCAGCCAAAATCCCCGGACAGGGTTTGAAAAACTGTTTTTT. Translation gives CASSQNPRTGFEKLFF. This chain joins TRBV4-3 and TRBJ1-4; 8 nucleotides line up with TRBD1. Germline V CDR1 and CDR2: LGHNA, YSLEER. The V gene end was trimmed by 2 bases and the J gene end by 7 bases; junction bases not matched to a gene: 9. The CDR3 length is 16 residues.

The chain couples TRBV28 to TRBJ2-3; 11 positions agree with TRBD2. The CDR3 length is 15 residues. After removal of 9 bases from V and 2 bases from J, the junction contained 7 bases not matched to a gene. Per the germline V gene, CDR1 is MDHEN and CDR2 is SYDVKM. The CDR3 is CASIDSGRATDTQYF. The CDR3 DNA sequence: TGTGCCAGTATTGATAGCGGGAGGGCCACAGATACGCAGTATTTT.